This T cell receptor (beta chain) was recovered during a study of CD8+CD57+ T cells in acquired aplastic anemia. Study-wide findings and caveats: Roughly 31 CD8+ CDR3 sequences occurred in both the patients and the controls.

As to this clonotype: As yet, its antigen is unknown.

This CDR3 spans 14 amino acids. The trim removed 4 bases at V and 2 bases at J, leaving 5 bases unmatched. Germline assignment: CDR1 SGHNT and CDR2 YYREEE (reference sequence). Before being chosen for sequencing, patients had shown CD8+CD57+ cell expansion by flow cytometry. There were no patients without severe acquired aplastic anemia. Sampling of blood occurred while the patients had still received no therapy. TCR beta VDJ and CDR3 were profiled, and genomic DNA was the template. TCRdb reanalysed the reads using MiXCR and keeps one entry per CDR3 protein. This sample has about 150,000 distinct CDR3 sequences, with roughly half found just once.

This chain connects TRBV5-4 to TRBJ2-5, with TRBD1 matching over 7 bases. The sequence was obtained from a human donor with aplastic anemia. Specimen: sorted CD4+, CD8+, or CD8+CD57+ T cells (not recorded which) from PBMCs. CDR3 loop: CASSPGGQQETQYF. The CDR3 DNA is TGTGCCAGCAGCCCAGGGGGTCAGCAAGAGACCCAGTACTTC.